This T cell receptor beta chain was recorded in a study of blood T cell repertoires in COVID-19. About the study: The study drew acute and convalescent COVID-19 samples from the United States, Italy and Spain. The analysed material was cDNA or gDNA that came from T cells, B-cell-depleted T cells, or PBMCs.

The V end was cut by 0 bases, the J end by 2 bases, with 21 bases between. The V gene's germline CDR1 is SGHRS and CDR2 YFSETQ. The CDR3 has 18 amino acids. In the original workflow: Cell counts per sample came from amplifying reference gene primers. Clones were read by immunoSEQ multiplex PCR, and TCRdb kept only the in-frame ones, dropping some. V, J and clone size were drawn from that table, and D and trimming were deduced from the DNA. Of roughly 53,000 clones in the sample, 90% were seen once. The clonotype was recovered from a woman between 40 and 55 years old with active COVID-19. The chain is built from TRBV5-1 and TRBJ2-7; D may be TRBD2 (5 bases). The sample was peripheral blood. The CDR3 nucleotides read TGCGCCAGCAGCTTGGATACGCGGGTCAGAGTGCTCCCCTACGAGCAGTACTTC. Translation gives CASSLDTRVRVLPYEQYF.